A single sample gave rise to the 31 T cell receptor beta chains below, sequenced in a study of blood T cells in healthy people across ages. Next came a second PCR, run for about 7 to 11 cycles, which used a sample-barcoded 5' primer along with a J-beta primer mix. MiXCR was run by TCRdb on the 5' RACE reads, yielding one entry per CDR3 protein. The sample yields about 1.1 million distinct CDR3 sequences, about two fifths seen once. The specimen was blood. These receptor sequences come from a man aged 18 to 30 in good health.

This clonotype was detected a few times. This chain joins TRBV7-9 and TRBJ1-5; weak D call: TRBD1 (5 bases). CDR1 and CDR2 (germline): SEHNR, FQNEAQ (reference sequence). The CDR3 runs to 16 residues. The V end was cut by 5 bases, the J end by 1 base, with 15 bases between. CDR3 residues: CASSKTRRDSNQPQHF. CDR3 coding DNA: TGTGCCAGCAGCAAAACCCGTCGGGACAGCAATCAGCCCCAGCATTTT.

Only a few counts were recorded for this clonotype. The chain joins TRBV7-9 to TRBJ1-2; D is perhaps TRBD1 (6 bases). The germline V gene has CDR1 SEHNR and CDR2 FQNEAQ (reference sequence). The CDR3 consists of 16 residues. V shed 6 bases and J shed 6 bases, with 23 bases lying between them. CDR3 region: CASSRRQEGLAHGYTF. The CDR3 nucleotides read TGTGCCAGCAGTCGCAGACAGGAGGGATTGGCTCATGGCTACACCTTC.

This clonotype turned up a few times. This rearrangement joins TRBV6-5 to TRBJ2-1, with D possibly TRBD2 on 6 matching bases. The germline V gene encodes CDR1 MNHEY and CDR2 SVGAGI. V was pared by 8 bases and J by 5 bases, with 19 bases between. CDR3 length: 15 amino acids. The CDR3 protein is CASHPFLGGNNEQFF. The CDR3 nucleotides are TGTGCCAGCCACCCATTCCTCGGGGGAAACAATGAGCAGTTCTTC.

This clonotype occurred many times. The rearrangement links TRBV6-5 to TRBJ1-2, with a possible D match to TRBD1 (5 bases). This CDR3 has 15 residues. The V gene lost 4 bases and the J gene lost 0 bases, with 12 bases spanning the gap. Germline loops: CDR1 MNHEY, CDR2 SVGAGI. CDR3 coding DNA: TGTGCCAGCAGTTTGTCGACAGTTACTAACTATGGCTACACCTTC. It yields the protein CASSLSTVTNYGYTF.

J is TRBJ1-1 and V is TRBV6-6, with a possible D match to TRBD1 (5 bases). Germline V gene sequence: CDR1 MNHNY, CDR2 SVGAGI (reference sequence). Deletions cut 4 bases from V and 1 base from J, with 13 bases between. The CDR3 is 15 residues long. CDR3 coding DNA: TGTGCCAGCAGTTTTTATATCGGGGCGAACACTGAAGCTTTCTTT. Translation gives CASSFYIGANTEAFF.

This clonotype was recorded many times. J is TRBJ2-1 and V is TRBV5-1, with 8 bases aligning to TRBD2. Per the germline V gene, CDR1 is SGHRS and CDR2 is YFSETQ. The CDR3 runs 15 residues. The junction had 4 bases not matched to a gene; V was cut back by 2 bases and J by 3 bases. The CDR3 sequence: CASSFSGGDYNEQFF. CDR3 in DNA: TGCGCCAGCAGCTTCAGCGGGGGAGACTACAATGAGCAGTTCTTC. Complete variable domain (other parts from reference TRBV5-1 and TRBJ2-1): KAGVTQTPRYLIKTRGQQVTLSCSPISGHRSVSWYQQTPGQGLQFLFEYFSETQRNKGNFPGRFSGRQFSNSRSEMNVSTLELGDSALYLCASSFSGGDYNEQFFGPGTRLTVL.

The chain employs TRBV3-1 and TRBJ2-2, with D possibly matching TRBD1 (5 bases). Per germline, CDR1 LGHDT and CDR2 YNNKEL (reference sequence). V was trimmed by 4 bases and J by 1 base, leaving 10 bases between them. There are 15 residues in the CDR3. The CDR3 nucleotides are TGTGCCAGCAGCCCTGGGGCCCTGAACACCGGGGAGCTGTTTTTT. It translates to CASSPGALNTGELFF.

The V gene is TRBV5-6, the J gene TRBJ2-7, with no clear D. The CDR3 spans 12 residues. Germline loops: CDR1 SGHDT, CDR2 YYEEEE. V was shortened by 1 base and J by 3 bases, with 5 bases between the two germline ends. CDR3 amino acids: CASSLQNYEQYF. CDR3 sequence (DNA): TGTGCCAGCAGCTTGCAGAACTACGAGCAGTACTTC.

This clonotype was recorded only once. The chain carries TRBV11-2 and TRBJ1-4; D gene ambiguous. The ends were cut back, 1 base at V and 3 bases at J, with 6 bases in the middle. CDR1 and CDR2 (germline): SGHAT, FQNNGV. The CDR3 is made up of 14 amino acids. The CDR3 protein is CASSLVGSNEKLFF. The CDR3 nucleotides are TGTGCCAGCAGCTTAGTGGGTTCTAATGAAAAACTGTTTTTT.

The rearrangement links TRBV6-2 or TRBV6-3 to TRBJ1-1; no clear D gene. The CDR3 spans 15 residues. The V end lost 8 bases, the J end lost 2 bases, and 18 bases lay between the germline ends. In germline, CDR1 is MNHEY, CDR2 SVGEGT. As DNA, the CDR3 is TGTGCCAGCGGAGCCGAACGAAAAGCAAACACTGAAGCTTTCTTT. Its protein is CASGAERKANTEAFF.

V gene TRBV20-1 combines with J gene TRBJ1-1; 9 bases fit TRBD1. CDR3 length: 16 amino acids. Germline V gene data show CDR1 as DFQATT and CDR2 as SNEGSKA (reference sequence). V lost 4 bases and J lost 5; bases outside the gene matches: 14. In DNA form, the CDR3 reads TGCAGTGCTAAAGGGGGACAGGGCGACAAAGGGACTGAAGCTTTCTTT. Its protein product is CSAKGGQGDKGTEAFF.

The J gene is TRBJ1-5, the V gene TRBV21-1; the table's D call, TRBD1, was not checked against the DNA. TRBV21-1 is given as a pseudogene. The CDR3 runs to 19 residues. The CDR3 spells CASSKRHTGTGNSNQPQHF. The CDR3 region has the DNA TGTGCCAGCAGCAAGCGACATACGGGGACAGGCAATAGCAATCAGCCCCAGCATTTT.

This clonotype was detected only once. The V gene is TRBV7-2, the J gene TRBJ2-1; TRBD2 aligns across 13 bases. The junction had 4 bases not matched to a gene; V was cut back by 7 bases and J by 7 bases. The length of the CDR3 is 14 residues. Germline V gene sequence: CDR1 SGHTA, CDR2 FQGNSA. The CDR3 region has the DNA TGTGCCAGCAACTCGGGACTAGCGGGGAATGAGCAGTTCTTC. Translation: CASNSGLAGNEQFF.

The J gene is TRBJ2-5, the V gene TRBV10-3; no clear D. Trimming shortened V by 3 bases and J by 3 bases, and 11 bases separated the two germline ends. This CDR3 is built from 14 residues. Germline loops: CDR1 ENHRY, CDR2 SYGVKD. The CDR3 protein is CAISERSLEETQYF. The CDR3, as DNA: TGTGCCATCAGTGAAAGGTCTTTAGAAGAGACCCAGTACTTC.

This chain links TRBV20-1 with TRBJ2-7, with D possibly TRBD1 on 6 matching bases. The CDR3 has 14 residues. V lost 5 bases, J lost 0 bases, and 14 bases lay in between. The germline V gene encodes CDR1 DFQATT and CDR2 SNEGSKA (reference sequence). CDR3 nucleotides: TGCAGTGCTCCTATCCAGGGGAGCTCCTACGAGCAGTACTTC. It encodes CSAPIQGSSYEQYF.

This clonotype was picked up a small number of times. V gene TRBV29-1 combines with J gene TRBJ1-6; no clear D gene. Looked up from germline, CDR1 is SQVTM and CDR2 is ANQGSEA. Trimming left V 5 bases short and J 7 bases short, with 15 bases between. This CDR3 comprises 14 residues. The CDR3 loop is CSVTAGEPNSPLHF. For the CDR3, the DNA is TGCAGCGTTACGGCAGGAGAGCCGAATTCACCCCTCCACTTT.

The chain joins TRBV7-3 to TRBJ2-4, with D unresolved. Germline CDR1 reads SGHTA; CDR2 reads FQGTGA. The CDR3 sequence is 12 residues long. Between the trimmed V and J ends, which lost 3 bases and 9 bases, there was a span of 9 bases. This chain's CDR3 is CASSFPGSIQYF. CDR3 bases: TGTGCCAGCAGCTTCCCAGGTTCCATTCAGTACTTC. The full variable domain, in which reference TRBV7-3 and TRBJ2-4 provide the parts outside the CDR3, is GAGVSQTPSNKVTEKGKYVELRCDPISGHTALYWYRQSLGQGPEFLIYFQGTGAADDSGLPNDRFFAVRPEGSVSTLKIQRTERGDSAVYLCASSFPGSIQYFGAGTRLSVL.

The chain uses TRBV6-5 and TRBJ2-7, with 7 bases identical to TRBD2. V shed 4 bases, J shed 4 bases, and the junction held 19 bases outside the gene matches. The CDR3 is made up of 18 amino acids. The germline V gene encodes CDR1 MNHEY and CDR2 SVGAGI. The CDR3 region has the DNA TGTGCCAGCAGTTTGCCCTGGGAGGGGAGTGAATCCCTATACGAGCAGTACTTC. As protein: CASSLPWEGSESLYEQYF.

This clonotype has just a few counts. J is TRBJ1-4 and V is TRBV20-1; D is uncertain. The V and J ends lost 1 base and 8 bases respectively, with 5 bases between them. This CDR3 has 11 amino acids. In germline, CDR1 is DFQATT, CDR2 SNEGSKA (reference sequence). CDR3 DNA: TGCAGTGCTAGAGGCGTGGAAAAACTGTTTTTT. Translated: CSARGVEKLFF.

The chain combines TRBV2 with TRBJ1-1, with a tentative D call TRBD1 (6 bases). This CDR3 spans 15 amino acids. Trimming pared 3 bases from V and 2 bases from J, leaving 13 bases between. The V gene's germline CDR1 is SNHLY and CDR2 FYNNEI. CDR3 sequence (DNA): TGTGCCAGCAGTGACACAGGGAAACCCAACACTGAAGCTTTCTTT. It encodes CASSDTGKPNTEAFF.

The rearrangement uses TRBV2 and TRBJ1-1; 9 bases are a match to TRBD1. Trimming took 6 bases from V and 5 from J; bases not matched to a gene: 10. The CDR3 has 15 residues. CDR1 and CDR2 from the germline V gene are SNHLY and FYNNEI. The CDR3 nucleotides are TGTGCCAGCAGGGGAGACACAGGGGGCGAGACTGAAGCTTTCTTT. It codes for CASRGDTGGETEAFF.

This clonotype was detected only a few times. The gene calls are TRBV4-3 and TRBJ1-3; D gene ambiguous. Germline CDR1 is LGHNA and CDR2 is YSLEER. V lost 6 bases to trimming and J lost 8 bases, with 11 bases between them. The CDR3 consists of 12 residues. CDR3 protein: CASRAPGDTIYF. CDR3 nucleotide sequence: TGCGCCAGCAGGGCCCCCGGGGACACCATATATTTT.

The gene calls are TRBV10-3 and TRBJ2-7; weak D call: TRBD2 (7 bases). The V end lost 3 bases, the J end lost 6 bases, and 15 bases lay between the germline ends. In germline, CDR1 is ENHRY, CDR2 SYGVKD. This CDR3 spans 14 amino acids. This CDR3 reads CAISDSGGWGEQYF. The DNA of the CDR3 is TGTGCCATCAGTGACTCGGGGGGCTGGGGCGAGCAGTACTTC.

The gene calls are TRBV12-3 or TRBV12-4 and TRBJ2-1; 13 positions match TRBD2. The ends lost 7 bases at V and 9 bases at J; junction bases unmatched: 12. The CDR3 has 16 residues. CDR3 DNA: TGTGCCAGCACCATTTGGACTAGCGGGGGCCTCGTTGAGCAGTTCTTC. The encoded protein is CASTIWTSGGLVEQFF.

This clonotype turned up a few times. This chain uses TRBV4-1 with TRBJ1-2; unclear D gene. V lost 2 bases and J lost 4, with 11 bases in between. Germline V gene lookup returns CDR1 MGHRA and CDR2 YSYEKL. This CDR3 has 14 amino acids. Here the CDR3 reads CASSQRAGSYGYTF. The CDR3 DNA sequence: TGCGCCAGCAGCCAAAGAGCGGGATCCTATGGCTACACCTTC.

This clonotype occurred many times. V and J are TRBV6-2 or TRBV6-3 and TRBJ2-7; D call uncertain. V was clipped by 2 bases and J by 1 base, with 3 bases between them. Germline loops: CDR1 MNHEY, CDR2 SVGEGT. This CDR3 has 12 residues. The CDR3 DNA sequence: TGTGCCAGCAGTTACAGTTCCTACGAGCAGTACTTC. It yields the protein CASSYSSYEQYF.

The rearrangement uses TRBV20-1 and TRBJ2-2; 9 nucleotides agree with TRBD2. Germline loops: CDR1 DFQATT, CDR2 SNEGSKA (reference sequence). The V segment lost 2 bases and the J segment 5 bases; nucleotides outside the gene matches: 6. The CDR3 loop spans 15 amino acids. DNA of the CDR3: TGCAGTGCTAGACGAGCGGGGGGTAGAACCGGGGAGCTGTTTTTT. Amino acid sequence: CSARRAGGRTGELFF.

The chain is built from TRBV7-2 and TRBJ2-1, with D perhaps matching TRBD1 or TRBD2 (5 bases each). The CDR3 runs to 15 residues. Trimming took 3 bases from V and 3 from J, leaving 12 bases between them. Per germline, CDR1 SGHTA and CDR2 FQGNSA. The DNA for the CDR3 is TGTGCCAGCAGCTTTCCCGGGACGGTCTACAATGAGCAGTTCTTC. This translates into CASSFPGTVYNEQFF.

With respect to this clonotype: With a much larger clone just one base away, this may be a read error. The chain combines TRBV5-1 with TRBJ2-7; no clear D gene. V lost 5 bases and J lost 7, with 19 bases in between. The CDR3 covers 14 residues. The germline CDR1 and CDR2 sequences are SGHRS and YFSETQ. In DNA, the CDR3 is TGCGCCAGCAGATCGAACCTGAATACCGATGAGCAGTACTTC. Translated, it gives CASRSNLNTDEQYF.

The chain recombines TRBV28 with TRBJ2-7; TRBD2 aligns across 7 bases. This CDR3 is 14 amino acids long. With 3 bases clipped from V and 5 bases from J, the junction kept 7 bases outside the gene matches. CDR1 and CDR2 from the germline V gene are MDHEN and SYDVKM. The CDR3, as DNA: TGTGCCAGCAGTTTCGGGGGGAACTTCAACGAGCAGTACTTC. Translated, it gives CASSFGGNFNEQYF.

The chain employs TRBV12-3 or TRBV12-4 and TRBJ1-6; unclear D gene. CDR3 length: 14 amino acids. Trimming removed 5 bases from V and 7 bases from J, with 12 bases in between. CDR3 sequence: CASSAQTPNSPLHF. CDR3 sequence (DNA): TGTGCCAGCAGTGCACAGACCCCAAATTCACCCCTCCACTTT.